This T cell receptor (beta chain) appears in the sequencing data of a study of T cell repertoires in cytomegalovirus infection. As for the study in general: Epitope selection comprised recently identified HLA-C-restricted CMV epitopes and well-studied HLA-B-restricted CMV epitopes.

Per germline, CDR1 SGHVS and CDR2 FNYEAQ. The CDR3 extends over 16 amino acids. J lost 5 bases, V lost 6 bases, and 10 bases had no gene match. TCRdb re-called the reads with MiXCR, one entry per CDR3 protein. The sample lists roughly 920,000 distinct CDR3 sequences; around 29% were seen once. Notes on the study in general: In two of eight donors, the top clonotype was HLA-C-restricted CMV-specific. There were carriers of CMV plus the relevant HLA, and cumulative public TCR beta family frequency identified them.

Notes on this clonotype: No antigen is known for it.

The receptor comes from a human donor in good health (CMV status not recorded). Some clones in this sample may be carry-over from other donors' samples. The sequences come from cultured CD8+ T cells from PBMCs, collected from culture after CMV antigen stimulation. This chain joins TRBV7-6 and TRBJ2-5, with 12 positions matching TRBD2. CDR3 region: CASSPLAGGPRETQYF. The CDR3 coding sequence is TGTGCCAGCAGTCCCCTAGCGGGGGGGCCAAGGGAGACCCAGTACTTC.